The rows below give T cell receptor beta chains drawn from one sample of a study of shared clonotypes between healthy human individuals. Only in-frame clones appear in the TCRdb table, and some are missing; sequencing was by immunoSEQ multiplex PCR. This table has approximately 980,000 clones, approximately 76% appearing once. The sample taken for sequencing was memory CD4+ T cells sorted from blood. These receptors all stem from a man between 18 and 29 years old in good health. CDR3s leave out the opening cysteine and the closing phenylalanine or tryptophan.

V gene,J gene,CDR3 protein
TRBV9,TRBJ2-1,ASSVQAGVAYNEQF
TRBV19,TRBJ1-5,AGIAQGGSDQPQH
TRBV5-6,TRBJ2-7,ASSGTRTGEQY
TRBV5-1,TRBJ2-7,ASRTGTGAYEQY
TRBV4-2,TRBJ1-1,ASSQETTVGEAF
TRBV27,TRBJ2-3,ASSPKGGTGTDTQY
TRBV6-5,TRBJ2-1,ASRPPGLPYNEQF
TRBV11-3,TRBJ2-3,ASSPAAGGDTQY
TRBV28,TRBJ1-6,ASSFGIRGDSPLH
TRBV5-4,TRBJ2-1,ASSFVRGNNEQF
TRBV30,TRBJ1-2,ALAGTNYGYT
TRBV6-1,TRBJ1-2,ASSGGQVYGYT
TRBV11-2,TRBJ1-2,ASSLSGYYGYT
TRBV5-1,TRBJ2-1,ASSLQGGRSYNEQF
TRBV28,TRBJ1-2,ASSLSGTGSFYGYT
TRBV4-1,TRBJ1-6,ASSPDRQYTYNSPLH
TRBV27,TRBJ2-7,ASSPRHTSGRTAYEQY
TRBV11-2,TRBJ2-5,ASSLDSIGQETQY
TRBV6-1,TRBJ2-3,ASRRTGTDTQY
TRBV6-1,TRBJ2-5,ASSDLRVQETQY
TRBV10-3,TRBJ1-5,AISEGADQPQH
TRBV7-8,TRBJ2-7,ASSEGGLTREQY
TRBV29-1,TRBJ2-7,SVEQGGTYEQY
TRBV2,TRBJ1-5,ASSGGQQGSSQPQH
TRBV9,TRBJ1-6,ASSVEQNSPLH
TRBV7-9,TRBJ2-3,ASSHRTSLGTDTQY
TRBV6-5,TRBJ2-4,ASSGGLAKNIQY
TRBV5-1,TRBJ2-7,ASSPNMNEQY
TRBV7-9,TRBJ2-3,ASSRTRGEDTQY
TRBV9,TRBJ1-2,ASRQMPYGYT
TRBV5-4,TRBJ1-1,ASSLGKNTEAF
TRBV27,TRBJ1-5,ASSFQGRDQPQH
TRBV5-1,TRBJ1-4,ASTPGGGGTNEKLF
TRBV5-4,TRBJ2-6,ASSLGGSGANVLT
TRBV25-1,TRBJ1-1,ASSEYWDTEAF
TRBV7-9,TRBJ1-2,ASSRSGQVGYGYT
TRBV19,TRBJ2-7,ASTPAGKYEQY
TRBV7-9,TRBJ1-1,ASSLQGYTEAF
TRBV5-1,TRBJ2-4,ASSLGPNAENIQY
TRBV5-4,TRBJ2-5,ASSGGFWETQY
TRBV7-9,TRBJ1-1,ASSSTGKNTEAF
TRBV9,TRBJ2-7,ASSARDQTPGEQY
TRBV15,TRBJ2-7,ATSRDLRGGSTFYEQY
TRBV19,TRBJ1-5,ASSIIAGSGQPQH
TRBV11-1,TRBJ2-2,ASSTDGLAGGGTGELF
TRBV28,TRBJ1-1,AITLRLNTEAF
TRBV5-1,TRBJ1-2,ASSLQGQANYGYT
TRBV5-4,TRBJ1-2,ASSPDGGHYGYT
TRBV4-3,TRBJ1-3,ASSHVGAGDTIY
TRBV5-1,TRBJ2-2,ASSSDSGTGELF
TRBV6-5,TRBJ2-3,ASISGGGADTQY
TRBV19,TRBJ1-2,ASSIGRQGDGYT
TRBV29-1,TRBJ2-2,SVDGAGFLNTGELF
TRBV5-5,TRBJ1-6,ASSIGTGRNSPLH
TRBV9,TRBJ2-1,ASSVAGGTYNEQF